The T cell receptor (beta chain) under discussion was sequenced for a study of OX40 agonist ivuxolimab in advanced cancers. Profiling relied on immunoSEQ multiplex PCR, and the TCRdb table lists in-frame clones only, not all of them. Of 85,000 to 100,000 clones listed, 70% to 90% were seen once; the top ten hold just under 0.8%. CDR3 length: 11 amino acids. Germline lookup yields CDR1 SNHLY and CDR2 FYNNEI. Remarks on this clone: At one end the junction does not follow the germline gene, possibly because of a read error.

The receptor comes from an adult with an advanced solid tumor such as melanoma, head and neck, liver or kidney cancer. Specimen: CD4+ or CD8+ T cells sorted from blood, collected in a trial of the OX40 agonist ivuxolimab. The chain uses TRBV2 and TRBJ2-7; TRBD1 matches at 9 bases. CDR3 region: CASSGDRELYF. The CDR3, as DNA: TGTGCCAGCAGTGGGGACAGGGAGCTGTACTTC.